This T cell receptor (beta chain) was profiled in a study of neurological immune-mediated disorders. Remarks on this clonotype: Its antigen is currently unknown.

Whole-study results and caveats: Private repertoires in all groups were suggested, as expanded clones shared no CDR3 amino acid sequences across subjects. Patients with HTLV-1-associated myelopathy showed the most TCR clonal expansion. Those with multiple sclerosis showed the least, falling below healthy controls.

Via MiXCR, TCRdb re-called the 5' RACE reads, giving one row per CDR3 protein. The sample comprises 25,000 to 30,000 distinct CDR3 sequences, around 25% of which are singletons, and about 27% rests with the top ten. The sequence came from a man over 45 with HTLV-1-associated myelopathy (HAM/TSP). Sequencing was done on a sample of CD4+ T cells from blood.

The CDR3 DNA reads TGTGCCAGCAGTCCCCGTCACGGCTACGAGCAGTACTTC. As protein: CASSPRHGYEQYF. The V gene is TRBV27, the J gene TRBJ2-7; the D is unclear. The CDR3 runs 13 residues. Germline V gives CDR1 MNHEY, CDR2 SMNVEV (reference sequence). Trimming left V 5 bases short and J 3 bases short, with 11 bases between.